The 27 T cell receptor beta chains presented below share a single source sample, sequenced in a study of blood T cells in healthy people across ages. Through a sample-barcoded 5' primer and a J-beta primer mix, a second PCR was run for roughly 6 to 11 cycles. TCRdb passed the 5' RACE reads through MiXCR, listing each CDR3 protein once. The sample shows fewer than 1.5 million distinct CDR3 sequences, around 39% of them seen only once. Sequenced: blood. These receptors were obtained from a young woman in good health.

The V and J genes are TRBV6-5 and TRBJ2-1; D might be TRBD2 (6 bases). The germline V gene has CDR1 MNHEY and CDR2 SVGAGI. The germline V and J ends were trimmed by 6 bases and 8 bases, with 20 bases remaining between them. The CDR3 runs to 15 residues. Written as DNA, the CDR3 is TGTGCCAGCAGGACCCCTTTCGGGGGAGCCCATGAGCAGTTCTTC. Amino acid sequence: CASRTPFGGAHEQFF.

The CDR3 sequence is CASSEIRQDEQFF. For the CDR3, the DNA is TGTGCCAGCAGTGAGATCCGTCAGGATGAGCAGTTCTTC. V usage is TRBV2 and J usage is TRBJ2-1; D is uncertain. The CDR3 length is 13 residues. Between the trimmed V and J ends, which lost 3 bases and 8 bases, there was a span of 11 bases. Germline V gene sequence: CDR1 SNHLY, CDR2 FYNNEI.

The rearrangement uses TRBV20-1 and TRBJ1-5; D not certain. Germline V gives CDR1 DFQATT, CDR2 SNEGSKA (reference sequence). Trimming took off 6 bases at V and 3 bases at J, with 12 bases between the two ends. This CDR3 region has 13 residues. CDR3 protein: CSAKEGYNQPQHF. The CDR3 DNA follows: TGCAGTGCGAAGGAGGGTTACAATCAGCCCCAGCATTTT.

The rearrangement uses TRBV6-5 and TRBJ1-5, with a tentative D call TRBD1 (5 bases). V shed 5 bases and J shed 7 bases, with 15 bases lying between them. CDR3 size: 14 residues. Germline loops: CDR1 MNHEY, CDR2 SVGAGI. DNA of the CDR3: TGTGCCAGCAGTCATCCAGGGTTCGGGCAGCCCCAGCATTTT. Protein product: CASSHPGFGQPQHF.

The rearrangement uses TRBV25-1 and TRBJ2-1; 12 nucleotides align to TRBD1. The CDR3 has 15 amino acids. V was clipped by 6 bases and J by 7 bases; unmatched bases: 7. Germline V gene sequence: CDR1 MGHDK, CDR2 SYGVNS. The CDR3 reads CASRAGTGGKNEQFF. The DNA of the CDR3 is TGTGCCAGCAGGGCCGGGACAGGGGGCAAAAATGAGCAGTTCTTC.

The gene calls are TRBV6-1 and TRBJ1-2; maybe TRBD1 (5 bases). Germline CDR1 is MNHNS and CDR2 is SASEGT. The CDR3 covers 13 residues. V lost 9 bases and J 4 bases, leaving 15 bases between the germline ends. CDR3 bases: TGTGCCAGTGATGTGGGGCAGGCCTATGGCTACACCTTC. This encodes CASDVGQAYGYTF.

The V call is TRBV12-3 or TRBV12-4, the J call TRBJ2-1, with TRBD2 identical over 11 bases. The trim removed 4 bases at V and 4 bases at J, leaving 6 bases unmatched. The CDR3 spans 16 residues. CDR3 coding DNA: TGTGCCAGCAGTTCCATTAGCGGGGGGGTATACAATGAGCAGTTCTTC. Translated: CASSSISGGVYNEQFF.

This clonotype was seen only once. The CDR3 spells CASSFGRTYKNIQYF. Written as DNA, the CDR3 is TGTGCCAGCAGTTTTGGCAGGACCTACAAAAACATTCAGTACTTC. This rearrangement joins TRBV12-3 or TRBV12-4 to TRBJ2-4; D remains unclear. This CDR3 region has 15 residues. V lost 3 bases, J lost 3 bases, and 12 bases lay in between.

This chain connects TRBV6-1 to TRBJ1-1, with D perhaps TRBD1 (5 bases). V was clipped by 6 bases and J by 1 base, with 12 bases between them. CDR1 is MNHNS, CDR2 SASEGT, per germline. This CDR3 has 14 amino acids. Here the CDR3 reads CASRDGGENTEAFF. Here the CDR3 DNA reads TGTGCCAGCAGGGATGGAGGGGAGAACACTGAAGCTTTCTTT.

The J gene is TRBJ2-2, the V gene TRBV10-3; no reliable D call. Germline V lookup: CDR1 ENHRY, CDR2 SYGVKD. The V and J ends lost 10 bases and 4 bases respectively, with 7 bases between them. The CDR3 contains 11 residues. CDR3 protein: CATQATGELFF. CDR3 nucleotide sequence: TGTGCCACCCAGGCCACCGGGGAGCTGTTTTTT.

This clonotype was seen a few times. The J gene is TRBJ1-1, the V gene TRBV29-1; D gene ambiguous. The V and J ends lost 1 base and 10 bases respectively, with 1 base between them. Germline-derived CDR1 and CDR2 are SQVTM and ANQGSEA. The CDR3 has 8 residues. The CDR3 sequence: CSVEGAFF. DNA for the CDR3: TGCAGCGTTGAAGGAGCTTTCTTT.

The rearrangement joins TRBV10-3 to TRBJ2-1; a possible D gene is TRBD1 (5 bases). With 2 bases removed from V and 6 bases from J, the gap between germline ends came to 14 bases. Germline loops: CDR1 ENHRY, CDR2 SYGVKD. The CDR3 extends over 15 amino acids. DNA for the CDR3: TGTGCCATCAGTGAGCGTGGGGCCCTGGGCAATGAGCAGTTCTTC. Translating it yields CAISERGALGNEQFF.

The chain couples TRBV5-1 to TRBJ1-5; 9 bases are shared with TRBD1. The junction had 8 bases not matched to a gene; V was cut back by 4 bases and J by 0 bases. This CDR3 has 17 residues. Germline CDR1 and CDR2: SGHRS and YFSETQ. The CDR3 DNA is TGCGCCAGCAGCGAGGACAGGGGACGATATAGCAATCAGCCCCAGCATTTT. It translates to CASSEDRGRYSNQPQHF.

In its sample, this clonotype was seen a few times. The gene calls are TRBV28 and TRBJ2-7; no clear D gene. CDR1 and CDR2 (germline): MDHEN, SYDVKM. The CDR3 is 13 residues long. The V end lost 5 bases, the J end lost 4 bases, and 12 bases lay between the germline ends. The CDR3 region is CASSRLDGYEQYF. CDR3 coding DNA: TGTGCCAGCAGTCGGCTCGACGGGTACGAGCAGTACTTC.

This clonotype was seen a few times. This chain joins TRBV20-1 and TRBJ2-7, with D uncertain. V was pared by 3 bases and J by 3 bases, with 6 bases between. CDR1 is DFQATT, CDR2 SNEGSKA, per germline (reference sequence). The CDR3 runs to 11 residues. CDR3 loop: CSARRNYEQYF. CDR3 bases: TGCAGTGCTAGGCGAAACTACGAGCAGTACTTC.

In this sample, this clonotype turned up a few times. The V call is TRBV12-3 or TRBV12-4, the J call TRBJ1-2, with D hard to call. Trimming cost V 7 bases and J 8 bases, with 20 bases left between them. CDR3 length: 14 residues. CDR3 sequence (DNA): TGTGCCAGCACTTCCCCTCAGGCGTCTGGGGGCTACACCTTC. It specifies CASTSPQASGGYTF.

The V call is TRBV24-1, the J call TRBJ2-7, with 8 bases aligning to TRBD1. The germline CDR1 and CDR2 sequences are KGHDR and SFDVKD. Trimming took 4 bases from V and 9 from J; bases not matched to a gene: 4. This CDR3 spans 12 amino acids. The CDR3 DNA follows: TGTGCCACCAGTGACCAGGGGGCGAGGCAGTACTTC. It yields the protein CATSDQGARQYF.

The chain is built from TRBV4-1 and TRBJ2-4; D remains unclear. V shed 3 bases and J shed 13 bases, with 13 bases lying between them. The V gene's germline CDR1 is MGHRA and CDR2 YSYEKL. The CDR3 spans 12 residues. The CDR3 is CASSQVYNEQYF. The DNA for the CDR3 is TGCGCCAGCAGCCAGGTATACAATGAGCAGTACTTC.

This chain uses TRBV15 with TRBJ1-1; the D is unclear. V was clipped by 4 bases and J by 2 bases, with 5 bases between them. The CDR3 runs to 12 residues. The V gene's germline CDR1 is LNHNV and CDR2 YYDKDF (reference sequence). The CDR3 DNA is TGTGCCACCAGCACCGCCAACACTGAAGCTTTCTTT. Protein product: CATSTANTEAFF.

V gene TRBV6-5 combines with J gene TRBJ2-7; 7 nucleotides align to TRBD1. The tail of the sequence fits TRBJ2-5 better, so the J call may be wrong. This CDR3 contains 13 residues. CDR1 and CDR2 from the germline V gene are MNHEY and SVGAGI. This CDR3 is CASSRDSLETQYF. CDR3 nucleotide sequence: TGTGCCAGCAGTAGGGACAGCCTAGAGACCCAGTACTTC.

This chain connects TRBV4-2 to TRBJ1-2; a weak D match, TRBD1 (5 bases). Germline lookup yields CDR1 LGHNA and CDR2 YNFKEQ. The CDR3 spans 15 residues. V lost 0 bases and J lost 4, with 12 bases in between. This CDR3 is CASSQDLQGIYGYTF. CDR3 nucleotides: TGTGCCAGCAGCCAAGATCTGCAGGGCATCTATGGCTACACCTTC.

A few counts support this clonotype. The genes are TRBV2 and TRBJ1-1; D uncertain. Germline CDR1 is SNHLY and CDR2 is FYNNEI. Trimming shortened V by 2 bases and J by 4 bases, and 14 bases separated the two germline ends. This CDR3 region has 15 residues. The CDR3 here is CASSEMWGKGTEAFF. The CDR3 DNA reads as TGTGCCAGCAGTGAAATGTGGGGTAAGGGCACTGAAGCTTTCTTT.

This chain links TRBV7-9 with TRBJ2-3, with 8 positions matching TRBD2. CDR1 SEHNR and CDR2 FQNEAQ come from the germline V gene (reference sequence). CDR3 length: 15 residues. The V and J ends lost 5 bases and 0 bases, in that order; junction bases with no gene match: 4. The DNA of the CDR3 is TGTGCCAGCAGCCGTAGCGGGACTAGCACAGATACGCAGTATTTT. Translation: CASSRSGTSTDTQYF.

CDR3 bases: TGTGCCAGCAGTTACCCCGGACTAGCGGGAGGACCACGCTCCTACAATGAGCAGTTCTTC. This gives the protein CASSYPGLAGGPRSYNEQFF. This rearrangement joins TRBV6-2 or TRBV6-3 to TRBJ2-1, with TRBD2 matching over 14 bases. Germline trimming cut 2 bases from V and 0 bases from J; bases unmatched to any gene: 9. Germline lookup yields CDR1 MNHEY and CDR2 SVGEGT. This CDR3 is 20 amino acids long.

The chain has TRBV7-3 and TRBJ1-2, with D tentatively TRBD1 (6 bases). The length of the CDR3 is 14 residues. V was shortened by 0 bases and J by 5 bases, with 10 bases between the two germline ends. The germline V gene has CDR1 SGHTA and CDR2 FQGTGA. The CDR3 DNA reads TGTGCCAGCAGCTTAACCGAGACAGGTTATGGCTACACCTTC. It codes for CASSLTETGYGYTF.

V is TRBV21-1 and J is TRBJ2-3. TRBV21-1 is described as a pseudogene. This CDR3 contains 9 residues. CDR3 DNA sequence: TGTGCCAGGACAGATACGCAGTATTTT. It is translated as CARTDTQYF.

CDR3 amino acids: CSASPDRLDSPLHF. The CDR3 DNA reads TGCAGTGCTAGCCCGGACAGGTTAGATTCACCCCTCCACTTT. The V gene is TRBV20-1, the J gene TRBJ1-6; TRBD1 aligns across 7 bases. In germline, CDR1 is DFQATT, CDR2 SNEGSKA (reference sequence). CDR3 size: 14 residues. With V trimmed by 3 bases and J by 8 bases, 7 bases remained unmatched.